This TCR beta chain was documented in a study of T cell responses to AZD1222 COVID-19 vaccine. The germline CDR1 and CDR2 sequences are MNHEY and SVGAGI. This CDR3 region has 15 residues. V lost 4 bases to trimming and J lost 0 bases; unmatched junction nucleotides: 3. Repertoires were generated with immunoSEQ multiplex PCR, while TCRdb's copy carries only in-frame clones and drops some. This table holds 95,000 to 150,000 clones, approximately 86% found once. The source is an adult in good health. V gene TRBV6-5 combines with J gene TRBJ2-4, with 7 nucleotides matching TRBD1. Here the sequenced sample was peripheral blood, taken on day 0 of AZD1222 vaccination. In nucleotides, the CDR3 is TGTGCCAGCAGTTTAGCAGGGGGAGCCAAAAACATTCAGTACTTC. Translating it yields CASSLAGGAKNIQYF.